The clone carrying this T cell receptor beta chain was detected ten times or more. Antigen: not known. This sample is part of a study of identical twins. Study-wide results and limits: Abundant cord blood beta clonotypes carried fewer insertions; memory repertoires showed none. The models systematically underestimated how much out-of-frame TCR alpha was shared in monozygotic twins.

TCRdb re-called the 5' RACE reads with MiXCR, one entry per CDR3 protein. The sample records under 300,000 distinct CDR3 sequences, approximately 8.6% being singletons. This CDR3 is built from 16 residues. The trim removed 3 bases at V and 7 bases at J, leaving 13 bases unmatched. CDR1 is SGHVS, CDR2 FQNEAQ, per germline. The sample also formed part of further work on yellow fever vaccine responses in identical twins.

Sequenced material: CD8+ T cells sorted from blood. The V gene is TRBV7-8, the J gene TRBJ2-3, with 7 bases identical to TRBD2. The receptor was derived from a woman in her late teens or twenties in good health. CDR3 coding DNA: TGTGCCAGCAGCTTTGAGCCCGGCGGGAGTACGAATACGCAGTATTTT. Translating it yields CASSFEPGGSTNTQYF.